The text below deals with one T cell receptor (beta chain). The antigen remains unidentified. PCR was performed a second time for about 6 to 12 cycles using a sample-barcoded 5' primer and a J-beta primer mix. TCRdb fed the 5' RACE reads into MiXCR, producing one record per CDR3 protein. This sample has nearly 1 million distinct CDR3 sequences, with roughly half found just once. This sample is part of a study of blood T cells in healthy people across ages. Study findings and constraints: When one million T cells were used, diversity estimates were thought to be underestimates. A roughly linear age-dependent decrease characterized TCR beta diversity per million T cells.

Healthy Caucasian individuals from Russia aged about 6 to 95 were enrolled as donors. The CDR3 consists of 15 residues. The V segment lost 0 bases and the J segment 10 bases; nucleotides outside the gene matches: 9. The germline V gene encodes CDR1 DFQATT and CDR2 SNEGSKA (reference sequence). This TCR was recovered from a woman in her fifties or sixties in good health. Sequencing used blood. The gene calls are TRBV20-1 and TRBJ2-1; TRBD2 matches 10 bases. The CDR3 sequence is CSAREGLAGVREQFF. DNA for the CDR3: TGCAGTGCTAGAGAGGGTCTAGCGGGAGTTAGGGAGCAGTTCTTC.